The TCR beta chain described here comes from a study of brain T cells in children with intractable seizures. Findings and limits, study-wide: Pre- and post-surgery blood differed in depth, so pre-surgery absences may be undersampling.

In regard to this clone: The target antigen is unknown.

The CDR3 is 14 residues long. Germline V gene sequence: CDR1 MRHNA, CDR2 SNTAGT. V was clipped by 4 bases and J by 5 bases; unmatched bases: 5. TCRdb keeps only in-frame clones here, not all; method: immunoSEQ multiplex PCR. The sample yields approximately 23,000 clones, 90% to 95% seen once. Only cases whose brain tissue showed the highest T cell transcript signatures were sequenced. At least one anti-epileptic drug was given before surgery. The sequencing here drew on peripheral blood, taken at surgery. The chain couples TRBV6-4 to TRBJ2-7, with 10 positions matching TRBD2. This clonotype was sampled from a boy aged 5-17 years with focal cortical dysplasia and intractable seizures. CDR3 sequence: CASSVSGGANEQYF. In nucleotides, the CDR3 is TGTGCCAGCAGTGTGAGCGGGGGGGCTAACGAGCAGTACTTC.